A selection of T cell receptor beta chains follows, all from one sample in a study of cytotoxic CD8 clonotypes in ibrutinib-treated CLL. Data came from immunoSEQ multiplex PCR; TCRdb stores just in-frame clones and leaves some out. The sample consists of fewer than 35,000 clones, 65% to 90% of them appearing once. Sequenced here: PBMCs, sampled after 24 months of ibrutinib treatment. The receptors originated from a human donor with chronic lymphocytic leukemia. Both conserved end residues are part of each CDR3. Fields, in order: clone size, CDR3 length, D gene, J gene, V gene, CDR3 DNA, CDR3 protein. D genes are given only for firm matches. Only part of the rows carry a size: once, few, many, or a class if the clone is expanded.

- | 13 | - | TRBJ1-1 | TRBV19 | TGTGCCAGTAGTATGGGGCCCTGGGGTGAAGCTTTCTTT | CASSMGPWGEAFF
once | 16 | TRBD2 | TRBJ2-3 | TRBV5-4 | TGTGCCAGCAGCACCGGGACTAGCGGAGGCACAGATACGCAGTATTTT | CASSTGTSGGTDTQYF
- | 15 | - | TRBJ2-1 | TRBV13 | TGTGCCAGCAGCTTAGTTGCGGGGTGGATGGATGAGCAGTTCTTC | CASSLVAGWMDEQFF
- | 13 | - | TRBJ1-2 | TRBV6-6 | TGTGCCAGTTCTGGCCGACTCCACTATGGCTACACCTTC | CASSGRLHYGYTF
- | 13 | TRBD2 | TRBJ2-7 | TRBV7-9 | TGTGCCAGCAGCCAGAGGCGAGCGGGAGAGCAGTACTTC | CASSQRRAGEQYF
- | 17 | - | TRBJ2-7 | TRBV4-2 | TGTGCCAGCAGCCAGAGTTCGAGCGGAACCCGCTCCTACGAGCAGTACTTC | CASSQSSSGTRSYEQYF
once | 14 | - | TRBJ1-1 | TRBV18 | TGTGCCAGCTCAGGGACGGAGTCGTTCACTGAAGCTTTCTTT | CASSGTESFTEAFF
- | 13 | - | TRBJ1-2 | TRBV6-6 | TGTGCCAGCACCAGAGGAGAAAACTATGGCTACACCTTC | CASTRGENYGYTF
once | 13 | - | TRBJ1-1 | TRBV19 | TGTGCCAGTAGTATAAGGGGAGACACTGAAGCTTTCTTT | CASSIRGDTEAFF
- | 14 | - | TRBJ1-5 | TRBV2 | TGTGCCAGCAGGGCCTCTCATGGCAATCAGCCCCAGCATTTT | CASRASHGNQPQHF
few | 17 | TRBD1 | TRBJ2-3 | TRBV18 | TGTGCCAGCTCACCACGCCGGGACAGGTCTAGCACAGATACGCAGTATTTT | CASSPRRDRSSTDTQYF
once | 14 | TRBD1 | TRBJ1-6 | TRBV19 | TGTGCCAGTAGTATTGGGACAGGGGGCTTAGCCCTCCACTTT | CASSIGTGGLALHF